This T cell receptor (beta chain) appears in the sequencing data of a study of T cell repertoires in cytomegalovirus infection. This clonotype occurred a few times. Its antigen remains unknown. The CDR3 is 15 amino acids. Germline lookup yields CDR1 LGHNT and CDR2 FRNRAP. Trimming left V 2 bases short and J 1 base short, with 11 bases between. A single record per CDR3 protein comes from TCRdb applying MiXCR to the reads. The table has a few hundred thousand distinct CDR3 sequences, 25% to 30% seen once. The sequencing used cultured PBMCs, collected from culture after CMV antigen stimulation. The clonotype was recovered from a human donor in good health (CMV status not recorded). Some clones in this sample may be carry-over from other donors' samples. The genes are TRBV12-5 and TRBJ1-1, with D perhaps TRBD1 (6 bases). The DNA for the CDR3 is TGTGCTAGTGGTTTGAACGGGGGCGCGAACACTGAAGCTTTCTTT. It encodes CASGLNGGANTEAFF.